Detailed here is one T cell receptor beta chain. Sample treatment: preoperative locoregional IRX-2 cytokine immunotherapy. Preoperative locoregional IRX-2 cytokine immunotherapy was tested in the phase Ib source study. V gave up 4 bases and J gave up 0 bases, with 7 bases separating them. The CDR3 has 14 residues. The germline gives CDR1 MNHGY, CDR2 SAAAGT. Some clones are missing from TCRdb's copy, which holds only in-frame ones; the method was immunoSEQ multiplex PCR. Among around 34,000 clones listed, 75% to 90% were seen once. This specimen belongs to a study of preoperative IRX-2 immunotherapy in early breast cancer.

Sample: lymph node tissue, taken from a patient treated with IRX-2 immunotherapy. This TCR was sampled from a human donor with breast cancer. The rearrangement links TRBV6-8 to TRBJ1-3; D remains unclear. CDR3 region: CASSSVSSGNTIYF. As DNA, the CDR3 is TGTGCCAGCAGTTCGGTTTCCTCTGGAAACACCATATATTTT.